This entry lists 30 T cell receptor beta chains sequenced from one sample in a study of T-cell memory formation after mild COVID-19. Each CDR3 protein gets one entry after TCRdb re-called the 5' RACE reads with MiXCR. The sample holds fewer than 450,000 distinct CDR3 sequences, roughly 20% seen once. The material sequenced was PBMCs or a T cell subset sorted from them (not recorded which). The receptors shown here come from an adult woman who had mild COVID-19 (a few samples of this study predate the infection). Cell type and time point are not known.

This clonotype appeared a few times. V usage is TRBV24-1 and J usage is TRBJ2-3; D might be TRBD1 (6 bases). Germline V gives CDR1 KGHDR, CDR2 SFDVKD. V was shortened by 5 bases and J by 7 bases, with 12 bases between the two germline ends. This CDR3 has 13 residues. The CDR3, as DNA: TGTGCCACCAGTGGGGCAGGGGAGAATACGCAGTATTTT. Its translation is CATSGAGENTQYF.

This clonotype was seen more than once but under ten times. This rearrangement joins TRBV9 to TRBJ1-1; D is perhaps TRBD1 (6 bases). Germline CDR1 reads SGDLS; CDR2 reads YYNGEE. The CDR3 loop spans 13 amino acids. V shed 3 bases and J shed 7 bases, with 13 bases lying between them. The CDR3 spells CASSEGGQGEAFF. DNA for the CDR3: TGTGCCAGCAGCGAGGGGGGTCAGGGTGAAGCTTTCTTT.

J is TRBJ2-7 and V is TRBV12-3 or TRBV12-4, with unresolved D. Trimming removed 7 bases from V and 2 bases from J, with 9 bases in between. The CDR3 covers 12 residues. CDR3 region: CASNSGTYEQYF. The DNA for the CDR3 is TGTGCCAGCAACTCGGGCACCTACGAGCAGTACTTC.

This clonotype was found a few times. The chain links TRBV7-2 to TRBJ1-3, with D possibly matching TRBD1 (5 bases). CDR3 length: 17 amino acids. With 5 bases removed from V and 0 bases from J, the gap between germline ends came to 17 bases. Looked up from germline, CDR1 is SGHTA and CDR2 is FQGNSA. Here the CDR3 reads CASSRTPGGFSGNTIYF. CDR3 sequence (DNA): TGTGCCAGCAGCCGTACCCCTGGGGGGTTCTCTGGAAACACCATATATTTT.

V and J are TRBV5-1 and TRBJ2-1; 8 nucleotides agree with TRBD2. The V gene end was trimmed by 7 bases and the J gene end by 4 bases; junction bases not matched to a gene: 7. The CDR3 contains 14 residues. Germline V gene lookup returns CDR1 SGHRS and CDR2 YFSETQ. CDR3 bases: TGCGCCAGCTCCTACGGGGGGGTATACAATGAGCAGTTCTTC. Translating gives CASSYGGVYNEQFF.

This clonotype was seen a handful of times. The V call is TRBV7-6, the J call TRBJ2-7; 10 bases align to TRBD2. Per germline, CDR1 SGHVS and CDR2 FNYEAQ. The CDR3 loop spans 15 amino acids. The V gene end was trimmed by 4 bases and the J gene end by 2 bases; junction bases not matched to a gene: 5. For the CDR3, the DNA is TGTGCCAGCAGCTACAGACTAGCGGGTACCTACGAGCAGTACTTC. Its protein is CASSYRLAGTYEQYF.

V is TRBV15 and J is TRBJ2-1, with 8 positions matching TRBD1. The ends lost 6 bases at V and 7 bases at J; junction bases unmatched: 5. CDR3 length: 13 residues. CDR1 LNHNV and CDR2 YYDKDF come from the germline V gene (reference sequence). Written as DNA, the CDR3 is TGTGCCACCAGAGGACAGGGAGAGAATGAGCAGTTCTTC. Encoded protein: CATRGQGENEQFF.

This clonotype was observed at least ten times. The CDR3 nucleotides read TGTGCCACCGGCTTTGCGGGGCGTTACGAGCAGTACTTC. The encoded protein is CATGFAGRYEQYF. The V and J genes are TRBV3-1 and TRBJ2-7, with D possibly matching TRBD2 (6 bases). V was trimmed by 10 bases and J by 4 bases, leaving 17 bases between them. The CDR3 extends over 13 amino acids. Looked up from germline, CDR1 is LGHDT and CDR2 is YNNKEL (reference sequence).

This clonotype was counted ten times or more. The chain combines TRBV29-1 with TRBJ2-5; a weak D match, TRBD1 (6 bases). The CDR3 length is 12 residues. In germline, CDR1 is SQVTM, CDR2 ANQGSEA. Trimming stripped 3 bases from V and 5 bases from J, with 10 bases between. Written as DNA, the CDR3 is TGCAGCGTTGATGGGGGCTGGGAGACCCAGTACTTC. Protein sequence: CSVDGGWETQYF. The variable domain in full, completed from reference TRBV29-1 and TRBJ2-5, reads SAVISQKPSRDICQRGTSLTIQCQVDSQVTMMFWYRQQPGQSLTLIATANQGSEATYESGFVIDKFPISRPNLTFSTLTVSNMSPEDSSIYLCSVDGGWETQYFGPGTRLLVL.

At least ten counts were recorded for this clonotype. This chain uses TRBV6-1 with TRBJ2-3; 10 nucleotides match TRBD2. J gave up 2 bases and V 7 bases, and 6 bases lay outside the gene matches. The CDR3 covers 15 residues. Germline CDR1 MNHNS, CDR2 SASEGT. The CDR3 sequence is CASILAGIYTDTQYF. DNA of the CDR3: TGTGCCAGCATACTAGCGGGAATTTACACAGATACGCAGTATTTT.

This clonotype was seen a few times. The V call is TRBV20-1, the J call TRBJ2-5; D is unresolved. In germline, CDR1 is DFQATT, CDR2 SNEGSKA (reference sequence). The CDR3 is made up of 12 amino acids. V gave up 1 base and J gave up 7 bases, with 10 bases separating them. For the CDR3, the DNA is TGCAGTGCTAGAGCTGCTATGGGGACCCAGTACTTC. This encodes CSARAAMGTQYF.

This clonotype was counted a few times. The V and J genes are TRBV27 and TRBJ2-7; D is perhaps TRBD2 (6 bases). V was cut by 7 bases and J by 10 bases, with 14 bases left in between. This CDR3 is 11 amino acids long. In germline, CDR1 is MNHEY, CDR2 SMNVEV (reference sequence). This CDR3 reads CASNLGREQYF. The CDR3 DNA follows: TGTGCCAGCAACTTAGGGCGGGAACAGTACTTC.

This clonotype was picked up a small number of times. CDR3 residues: CASSRGLRSYEQYF. The CDR3 nucleotides are TGTGCCAGCAGCCGAGGGTTGCGGTCCTACGAGCAGTACTTC. V usage is TRBV12-3 or TRBV12-4 and J usage is TRBJ2-7, with D possibly matching TRBD2 (5 bases). V was clipped by 6 bases and J by 1 base, with 13 bases between them. The CDR3 sequence is 14 residues long.

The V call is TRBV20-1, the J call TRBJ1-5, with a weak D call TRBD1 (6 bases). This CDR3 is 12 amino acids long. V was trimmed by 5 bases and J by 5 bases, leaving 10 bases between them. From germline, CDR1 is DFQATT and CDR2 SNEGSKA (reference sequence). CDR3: CSASDRHQPQHF. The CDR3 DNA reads TGCAGTGCTTCTGACAGGCATCAGCCCCAGCATTTT.

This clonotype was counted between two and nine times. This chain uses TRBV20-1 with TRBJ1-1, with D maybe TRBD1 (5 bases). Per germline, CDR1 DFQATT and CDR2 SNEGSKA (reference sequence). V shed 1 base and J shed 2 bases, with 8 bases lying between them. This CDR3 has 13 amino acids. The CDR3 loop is CSARGQTNTEAFF. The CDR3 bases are TGCAGTGCTAGAGGACAGACCAACACTGAAGCTTTCTTT.

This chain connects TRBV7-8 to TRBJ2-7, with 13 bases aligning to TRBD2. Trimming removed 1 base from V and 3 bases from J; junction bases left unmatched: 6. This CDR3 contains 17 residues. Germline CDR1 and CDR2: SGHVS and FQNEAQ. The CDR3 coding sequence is TGTGCCAGCAGCTTAGTAGGACTAGCGGGAGTAGGCTACGAGCAGTACTTC. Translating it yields CASSLVGLAGVGYEQYF.

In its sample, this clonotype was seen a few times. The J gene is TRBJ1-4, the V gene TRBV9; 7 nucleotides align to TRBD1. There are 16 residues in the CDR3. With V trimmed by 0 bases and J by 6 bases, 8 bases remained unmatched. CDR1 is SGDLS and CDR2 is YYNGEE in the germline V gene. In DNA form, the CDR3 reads TGTGCCAGCAGCGTAGGAAGACAGGGAATGTATGAAAAACTGTTTTTT. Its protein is CASSVGRQGMYEKLFF.

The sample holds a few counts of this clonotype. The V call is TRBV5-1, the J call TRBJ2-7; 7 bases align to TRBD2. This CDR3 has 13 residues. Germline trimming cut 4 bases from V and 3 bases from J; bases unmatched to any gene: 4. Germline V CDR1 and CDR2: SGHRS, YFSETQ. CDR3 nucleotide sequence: TGCGCCAGCAGCATGGGACTACGCTACGAGCAGTACTTC. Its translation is CASSMGLRYEQYF.

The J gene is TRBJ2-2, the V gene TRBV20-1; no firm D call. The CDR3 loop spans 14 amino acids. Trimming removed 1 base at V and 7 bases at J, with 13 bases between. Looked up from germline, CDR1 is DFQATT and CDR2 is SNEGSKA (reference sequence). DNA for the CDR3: TGCAGTGCTAGAGCCCCGGTCAGCCGCGGGGAGCTGTTTTTT. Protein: CSARAPVSRGELFF.

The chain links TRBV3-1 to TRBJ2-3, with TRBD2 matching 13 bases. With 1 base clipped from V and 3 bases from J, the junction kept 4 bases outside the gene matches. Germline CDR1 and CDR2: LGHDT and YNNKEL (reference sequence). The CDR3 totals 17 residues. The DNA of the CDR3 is TGTGCCAGCAGCCAAGGACTAGCGGGGGGTCAAACAGATACGCAGTATTTT. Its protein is CASSQGLAGGQTDTQYF.

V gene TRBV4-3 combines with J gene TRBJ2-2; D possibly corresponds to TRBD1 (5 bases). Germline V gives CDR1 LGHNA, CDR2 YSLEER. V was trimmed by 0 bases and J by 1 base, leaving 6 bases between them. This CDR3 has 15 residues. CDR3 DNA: TGCGCCAGCAGCCAAGATACAGGGAACACCGGGGAGCTGTTTTTT. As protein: CASSQDTGNTGELFF.

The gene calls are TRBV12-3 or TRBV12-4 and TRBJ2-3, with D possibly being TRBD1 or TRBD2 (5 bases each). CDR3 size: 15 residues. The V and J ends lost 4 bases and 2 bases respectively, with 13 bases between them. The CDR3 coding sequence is TGTGCCAGCAGTTCCTCCGGGACGATCACAGATACGCAGTATTTT. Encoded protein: CASSSSGTITDTQYF.

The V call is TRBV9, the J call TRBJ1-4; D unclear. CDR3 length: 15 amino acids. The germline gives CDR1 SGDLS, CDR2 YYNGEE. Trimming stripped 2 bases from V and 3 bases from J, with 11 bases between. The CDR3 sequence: CASSVTSLANEKLFF. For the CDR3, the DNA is TGTGCCAGCAGCGTTACATCCTTGGCTAATGAAAAACTGTTTTTT.

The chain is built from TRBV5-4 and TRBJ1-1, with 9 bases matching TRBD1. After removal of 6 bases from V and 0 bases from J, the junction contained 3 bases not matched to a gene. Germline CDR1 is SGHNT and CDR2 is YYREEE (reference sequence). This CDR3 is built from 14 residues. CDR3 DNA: TGTGCCAGCACCCGGACAGGGGTGAACACTGAAGCTTTCTTT. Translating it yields CASTRTGVNTEAFF. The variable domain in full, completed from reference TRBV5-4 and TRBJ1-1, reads ETGVTQSPTHLIKTRGQQVTLRCSSQSGHNTVSWYQQALGQGPQFIFQYYREEENGRGNFPPRFSGLQFPNYSSELNVNALELDDSALYLCASTRTGVNTEAFFGQGTRLTVV.

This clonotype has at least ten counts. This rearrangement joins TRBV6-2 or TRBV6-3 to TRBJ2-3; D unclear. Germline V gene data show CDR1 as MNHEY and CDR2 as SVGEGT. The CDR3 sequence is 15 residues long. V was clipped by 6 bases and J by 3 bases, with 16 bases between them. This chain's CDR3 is CASRNSLGRTDTQYF. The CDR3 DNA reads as TGTGCCAGCAGAAACTCGTTGGGCCGGACAGATACGCAGTATTTT.

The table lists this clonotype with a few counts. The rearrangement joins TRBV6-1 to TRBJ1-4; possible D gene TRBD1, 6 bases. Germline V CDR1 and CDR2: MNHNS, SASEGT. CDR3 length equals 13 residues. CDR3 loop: CAKGGRSNEKLFF. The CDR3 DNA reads TGTGCTAAGGGGGGCCGTTCGAATGAAAAACTGTTTTTT.

Written as DNA, the CDR3 is TGTGCCAGCAGCTCGGGGCCTGCCGCGGGGGGCATTCAGTACTTC. As protein: CASSSGPAAGGIQYF. The V gene is TRBV7-9, the J gene TRBJ2-4, with 8 bases identical to TRBD2. Germline CDR1 SEHNR, CDR2 FQNEAQ (reference sequence). The CDR3 has 15 residues. Trimming at V came to 4 bases and at J to 9 bases, leaving 11 bases not matched to a gene.

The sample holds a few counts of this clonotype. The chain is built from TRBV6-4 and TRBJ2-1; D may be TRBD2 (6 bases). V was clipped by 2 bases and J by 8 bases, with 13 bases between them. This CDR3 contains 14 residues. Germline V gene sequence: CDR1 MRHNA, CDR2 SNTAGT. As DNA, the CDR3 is TGTGCCAGCAGTGACCGGGTGGGAGGCTATGAGCAGTTCTTC. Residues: CASSDRVGGYEQFF.

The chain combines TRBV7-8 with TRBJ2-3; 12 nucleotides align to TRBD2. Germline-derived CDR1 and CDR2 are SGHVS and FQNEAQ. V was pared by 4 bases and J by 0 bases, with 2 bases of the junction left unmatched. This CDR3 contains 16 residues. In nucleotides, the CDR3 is TGTGCCAGCAGCTGGACTAGCGGGACGAGCACAGATACGCAGTATTTT. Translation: CASSWTSGTSTDTQYF. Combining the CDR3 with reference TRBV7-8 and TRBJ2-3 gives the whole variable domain GAGVSQSPRYKVAKRGQDVALRCDPISGHVSLFWYQQALGQGPEFLTYFQNEAQLDKSGLPSDRFFAERPEGSVSTLKIQRTQQEDSAVYLCASSWTSGTSTDTQYFGPGTRLTVL.

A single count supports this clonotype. CDR3 protein: CASSLWSGGDEQFF. For the CDR3, the DNA is TGTGCCAGCAGTTTGTGGTCGGGGGGGGATGAGCAGTTCTTC. The chain combines TRBV12-3 or TRBV12-4 with TRBJ2-1; 8 nucleotides line up with TRBD2. The CDR3 loop spans 14 amino acids. J lost 8 bases, V lost 3 bases, and 6 bases had no gene match.